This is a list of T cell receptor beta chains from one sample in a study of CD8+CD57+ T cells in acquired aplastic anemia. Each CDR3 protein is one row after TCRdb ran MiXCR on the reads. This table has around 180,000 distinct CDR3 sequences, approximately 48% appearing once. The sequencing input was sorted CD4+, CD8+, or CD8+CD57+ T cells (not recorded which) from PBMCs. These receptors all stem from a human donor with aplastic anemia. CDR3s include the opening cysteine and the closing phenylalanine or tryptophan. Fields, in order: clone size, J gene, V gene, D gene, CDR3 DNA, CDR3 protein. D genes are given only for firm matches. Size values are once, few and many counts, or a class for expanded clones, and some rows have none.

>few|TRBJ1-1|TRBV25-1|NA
TGTGCCAGCCCGCCCCAGGGGCAGAACACTGAAGCTTTCTTT
CASPPQGQNTEAFF
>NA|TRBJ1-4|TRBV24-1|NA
TGTGCCACCAGTGATTCAGGGGACAATGAAAAACTGTTTTTT
CATSDSGDNEKLFF
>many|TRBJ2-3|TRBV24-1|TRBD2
TGTGCCACCAGTGAGTCAGCGGGGGGGCCGAGAGATACGCAGTATTTT
CATSESAGGPRDTQYF
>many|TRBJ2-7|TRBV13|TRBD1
TGTGCCAGCAGCCTACTCAGGGGGCCCCCGTACTTC
CASSLLRGPPYF
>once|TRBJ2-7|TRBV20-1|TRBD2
TGCAGTGCTAGTCCCGGACTAGTCTACGAGCAGTACTTC
CSASPGLVYEQYF
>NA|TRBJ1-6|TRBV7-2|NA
TGTGCCAGCAGCTTAGTTGGGGGCCGTTCACCCCTCCACTTT
CASSLVGGRSPLHF
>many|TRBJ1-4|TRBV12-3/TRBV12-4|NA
TGTGCCAGCAGACTCGGGGGGGCTCGTGAAAAACTGTTTTTT
CASRLGGAREKLFF
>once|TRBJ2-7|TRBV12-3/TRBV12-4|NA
TGTGCCAGCAGCCAGGACAGCTCCTACGAGCAGTACTTC
CASSQDSSYEQYF
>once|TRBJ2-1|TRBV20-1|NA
TGCAGTGCCCGCCGAGGACTCGGGGTAGGGCAGCAGTTCTTC
CSARRGLGVGQQFF
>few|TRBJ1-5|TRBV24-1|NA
TGTGCCTCTCGGGCAGATAGCAATCAGCCCCAGCATTTT
CASRADSNQPQHF
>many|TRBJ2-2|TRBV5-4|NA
TGTGCCAGCAGCTTGAAACAGGCGAACACCGGGGAGCTGTTTTTT
CASSLKQANTGELFF
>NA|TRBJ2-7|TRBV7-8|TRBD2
TGTGCCAGCAGCCCTATGACTAGCGGGGGCCATGGGGGCGAGCAGTACTTC
CASSPMTSGGHGGEQYF
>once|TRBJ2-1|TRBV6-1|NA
TGTGCCAGCAGTGAAAACGTTGGTTTGGGCGGGGAGCAGTTCTTC
CASSENVGLGGEQFF
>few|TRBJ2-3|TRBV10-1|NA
TGCGCCAGCAGTGTCAACGACAGGCTCTACACAGATACGCAGTATTTT
CASSVNDRLYTDTQYF
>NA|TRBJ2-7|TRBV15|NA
TGTGCCACCAGCGCCAACCCAGGATACGAGCAGTACTTC
CATSANPGYEQYF
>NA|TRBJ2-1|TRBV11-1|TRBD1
TGTGCCAGCAGCTTACCGGGACAGGGATACAATGAGCAGTTCTTC
CASSLPGQGYNEQFF
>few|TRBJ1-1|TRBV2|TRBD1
TGTGCCAGCAGTGGCACTTCGGGACAGACGATGAACACTGAAGCTTTCTTT
CASSGTSGQTMNTEAFF
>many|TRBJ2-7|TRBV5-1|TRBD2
TGCGCCAGCAGCTACGCGGGACTAGCGGGGGGGCAGAACGAGCAGTACTTC
CASSYAGLAGGQNEQYF
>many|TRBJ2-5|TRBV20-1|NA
TGCAGTGCTAAAAAAGCGGGTCAAGAGACCCAGTACTTC
CSAKKAGQETQYF
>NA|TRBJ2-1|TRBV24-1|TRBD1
TGTGCCACAAGGGACAGGGGGCAACTCAATGAGCAGTTCTTC
CATRDRGQLNEQFF
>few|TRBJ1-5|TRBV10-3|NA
TGTGCCAGCGGCCATCCTGTCAGGGGTAGCAATCAGCCCCAGCATTTT
CASGHPVRGSNQPQHF
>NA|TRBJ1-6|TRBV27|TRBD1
TGTGCCAGCAATCCTCTTGGGACAGGGGTCCACTTT
CASNPLGTGVHF
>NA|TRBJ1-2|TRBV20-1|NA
TGCAGTGCTAGAGGGACCGGGGGCGACTATGGCTACACCTTC
CSARGTGGDYGYTF